This is a list of T cell receptor beta chains from one sample in a study of beta chain features in type 1 diabetes. TCRdb's table, derived via immunoSEQ multiplex PCR, lists solely in-frame clones and lacks some. The data hold about 48,000 clones, with under 45% observed a single time. Specimen: Tregs from blood. The receptors come from a man younger than 45 with type 1 diabetes. The CDR3 runs from the conserved cysteine through the conserved F or W. Fields, in order: CDR3 length, V gene, D gene, CDR3 protein. D genes are given only for firm matches.

>14|TRBV23-1|-
CASGPDSSNEKLFF
>13|TRBV11-2|-
CASSWGVTGELFF
>12|TRBV7-9|-
CASSLSGHEQYF
>15|TRBV7-9|TRBD2
CASSSTGTSVDEQYF
>15|TRBV13|-
CASSLGQREYTEAFF
>15|TRBV6-1|-
CASSEATGMGETQYF
>14|TRBV14|TRBD1
CASSQWTGSTEAFF
>16|TRBV5-6|TRBD2
CASSPLAGAQQETQYF
>15|TRBV5-1|TRBD1
CASSSQTGGIYEQYF
>14|TRBV5-4|TRBD1
CASSLVGTADTQYF
>15|TRBV7-2|-
CASSLAWTRAYEQYF
>14|TRBV29-1|TRBD1
CSVGRDSSNEKLFF
>17|TRBV11-2|TRBD2
CASSLRLAGLSTDTQYF
>15|TRBV28|-
CASKPHSPPWTEAFF
>11|TRBV14|-
CASSAGYEQYF
>13|TRBV14|-
CASSPRQQETQYF
>14|TRBV18|-
CASSPLGLDNEQFF
>15|TRBV7-9|-
CASSFSSSSTDTQYF
>15|TRBV6-5|-
CASSYSGIYTGELFF
>14|TRBV2|-
CASSIELAKNIQYF
>15|TRBV6-5|TRBD1
CASRPGQGTLQPQHF
>17|TRBV27|TRBD1
CASRRTGTGGTYNEQFF
>14|TRBV5-1|-
CASSLGRGRDEQFF
>13|TRBV5-1|-
CASSPTNWYEQYF
>13|TRBV4-1|-
CASSQEFGIGYTF
>13|TRBV7-2|TRBD1
CASSLGTGGEQFF
>14|TRBV7-6|-
CASSPGLGNTEAFF
>15|TRBV28|-
CASSLGSGQYYEQYF
>15|TRBV28|TRBD1
CASSPAGQVVYEQYF
>13|TRBV10-3|-
CAISERNTGELFF
>14|TRBV9|TRBD1
CASSLDRGLNEQFF
>14|TRBV5-6|-
CASSLTGLPYEQYF
>15|TRBV6-5|TRBD1
CASSYSKTGVGGYTF
>19|TRBV7-9|TRBD1
CASSFRDRVARSTNEKLFF
>13|TRBV2|-
CASTLSSTGELFF
>16|TRBV4-2|TRBD2
CASSQDRASGYNEQFF
>14|TRBV11-2|TRBD2
CASSLDGLVGEQFF
>14|TRBV25-1|-
CASGDGRGSYEQYF
>16|TRBV11-2|TRBD2
CASSSMTSGRTDTQYF
>14|TRBV29-1|TRBD1
CSVGTGDLSGEQYF
>13|TRBV7-6|-
CASSGQGKTEQYF
>16|TRBV19|TRBD2
CASRSGGGLASYEQYF
>15|TRBV27|TRBD1
CASSPSGQIPYEQYF
>14|TRBV28|TRBD1
CASSLATGYQPQHF
>16|TRBV4-2|TRBD1
CASSQAARGQNEKLFF